Listed below are T cell receptor beta chains from one sample, sequenced in a study of T cells after yellow fever vaccination. TCRdb reprocessed the 5' RACE reads with MiXCR, giving one entry per CDR3 protein. The profile shows 620,000 or so distinct CDR3 sequences, 9% to 15% of them singletons. This sample comprised PBMCs, obtained on the day of the yellow fever booster vaccination. These receptors were collected from a man aged 30 to 39 who received the YFV17D yellow fever vaccine. CDR3s include the opening cysteine and the closing phenylalanine or tryptophan. A D gene is named only where the DNA matches it firmly. Some rows mark clone size as missing; the rest say once, few, many or name a class of expanded clone.

clone_size d_call j_call v_call cdr3_nt cdr3_aa
NA TRBD1 TRBJ1-6 TRBV5-1 TGCGCCAGCAGCTTGGAAGGACAGGTGAATTCACCCCTCCACTTT CASSLEGQVNSPLHF
many NA TRBJ2-1 TRBV10-2 TGCGCCAGCAGTGATCCTTCCGGGACCAGGGTGGGTGAGCAGTTCTTC CASSDPSGTRVGEQFF
NA TRBD2 TRBJ2-2 TRBV6-1 TGTGCCAGCAGCCCCCCCGGGAGGACCGGGGAGCTGTTTTTT CASSPPGRTGELFF
NA NA TRBJ2-2 TRBV5-1 TGCGCCAGCGGATCGACTAGTTTCACCGGGGAGCTGTTTTTT CASGSTSFTGELFF
NA TRBD1 TRBJ1-1 TRBV7-9 TGTGCCAGCAGCTTATCACAGGGGATTGGAGCTTTCTTT CASSLSQGIGAFF
NA NA TRBJ2-5 TRBV12-3/TRBV12-4 TGTGCCAGCAGTTTTCACCAAGAGACCCAGTACTTC CASSFHQETQYF
NA TRBD2 TRBJ2-5 TRBV11-1 TGTGCCAGCAGCTCGGGACTAGCGGGATTATTAGAGGCCCAGTACTTC CASSSGLAGLLEAQYF
NA TRBD2 TRBJ2-1 TRBV7-3 TGTGCCAGCAGCTTAACGCTAGCGGGAGGCAATGAGCAGTTCTTC CASSLTLAGGNEQFF
NA TRBD2 TRBJ2-5 TRBV11-2 TGTGCCAGCAGCTTAGCGGGAGGGGGAAAGACCCAGTACTTC CASSLAGGGKTQYF
few NA TRBJ2-2 TRBV20-1 TGCAGTGCGCTCCCGGGGGGCGCTGGCATCGGGGAGCTGTTTTTT CSALPGGAGIGELFF
NA NA TRBJ2-3 TRBV7-2 TGTGCCAGCAGCTCTCAGCCCGGGAGACCTGCTGAGGCGCAGTATTTT CASSSQPGRPAEAQYF
few NA TRBJ2-2 TRBV6-5 TGTGCCAGCAGTTGGGGCCCGGGGGTCAGGGAGCTGTTTTTT CASSWGPGVRELFF
NA NA TRBJ2-1 TRBV21-1 TGTGCCAGCAATTCAGGGTTCTGGGCCGCTATAGAAAATGAGCAGTTCTTC CASNSGFWAAIENEQFF
NA TRBD2 TRBJ2-1 TRBV29-1 TGCAGCGTTGACTGGGCGGGGGGCAATGAGCAGTTCTTC CSVDWAGGNEQFF
many TRBD2 TRBJ2-7 TRBV5-1 TGCGCCAGCAGCATTGGGACTAGCGGGTATACCAGCTACGAGCAGTACTTC CASSIGTSGYTSYEQYF
few TRBD1 TRBJ1-6 TRBV30 TGTGCCTGGAACCGGGACAGATATGTTTCACCCCTCCACTTT CAWNRDRYVSPLHF
NA NA TRBJ1-4 TRBV12-3/TRBV12-4 TGTGCCAGCAGATCGACAGCGGGACATGAAAAACTGTTTTTT CASRSTAGHEKLFF
NA NA TRBJ2-7 TRBV20-1 TGCAGTGCTAGGCACAGGGGGGGAAACTCCTACGAGCAGTACTTC CSARHRGGNSYEQYF
NA NA TRBJ2-5 TRBV7-9 TGTGCCAGCAGCTCGGGAACAGACATCGGGACCCAGTACTTC CASSSGTDIGTQYF
few NA TRBJ2-7 TRBV5-1 TGCGCCAGCAGTCCGACTAATTTCCACGAGCAGTACTTC CASSPTNFHEQYF
few NA TRBJ1-1 TRBV29-1 TGCAGCGTTAAGCACCGGGAGGAGAACACTGAAGCTTTCTTT CSVKHREENTEAFF
few NA TRBJ1-5 TRBV7-2 TGTGCCAGCAGCTTATCTGCTCGTAGCAATCAGCCCAAGCATTTT CASSLSARSNQPKHF
NA NA TRBJ2-1 TRBV5-1 TGCGCCAGCAGCTCGCATCGCGGAGCAGACAATGTGCAGTTCTTC CASSSHRGADNVQFF
NA NA TRBJ2-6 TRBV29-1 TGCAGCGTGCAAAGTAGCCGACAGGCTTTAAACTCTGGGGCCAACGTCCTGACTTTC CSVQSSRQALNSGANVLTF